The 10 T cell receptor beta chains in this list originate from one sample, sequenced in a study of shared clonotypes between healthy human individuals. Profiling relied on immunoSEQ multiplex PCR, and the TCRdb table lists in-frame clones only, not all of them. The data show approximately 2.5 million clones, 80% to 95% seen once. The sequenced sample was naive CD4+ T cells from PBMCs. The subset denotes: CD45RA+ positively selected. All receptors come from a man younger than 30 in good health. Some clones in this sample may be carry-over from other donors' samples.

This chain joins TRBV11-2 and TRBJ1-2; D is undetermined. This CDR3 has 13 amino acids. The germline CDR1 and CDR2 sequences are SGHAT and FQNNGV. The germline V and J ends were trimmed by 2 bases and 8 bases, with 12 bases remaining between them. The CDR3 nucleotides are TGTGCCAGCAGCTTAAGTGGCAGCGGCGGCTACACCTTC. This sequence encodes CASSLSGSGGYTF.

The chain carries TRBV9 and TRBJ2-7; 10 bases fit TRBD1. The trim removed 5 bases at V and 0 bases at J, leaving 5 bases unmatched. Germline values: CDR1 SGDLS, CDR2 YYNGEE. The CDR3 is 15 amino acids. The CDR3 sequence: CASSGTGDFSYEQYF. The CDR3, as DNA: TGTGCCAGCAGTGGGACAGGGGATTTCTCCTACGAGCAGTACTTC.

The chain is built from TRBV7-2 and TRBJ2-3; D not certain. The germline CDR1 and CDR2 sequences are SGHTA and FQGNSA. Between the trimmed V and J ends, which lost 1 base and 3 bases, there was a span of 14 bases. The CDR3 is made up of 16 amino acids. CDR3 nucleotide sequence: TGTGCCAGCAGCTTAGACCTCTCGCGCCTGACAGATACGCAGTATTTT. Its translation: CASSLDLSRLTDTQYF.

The chain couples TRBV5-1 to TRBJ2-3; no definite D call. CDR3 size: 14 residues. With 4 bases removed from V and 0 bases from J, the gap between germline ends came to 9 bases. Looked up from germline, CDR1 is SGHRS and CDR2 is YFSETQ. The CDR3 here is CASSPTSSTDTQYF. The DNA of the CDR3 is TGCGCCAGCAGCCCCACTTCTAGCACAGATACGCAGTATTTT.

V is TRBV4-1 and J is TRBJ2-3, with TRBD2 as a possible D gene (6 bases). The V gene lost 6 bases and the J gene lost 0 bases, with 10 bases spanning the gap. CDR3 size: 14 residues. Per germline, CDR1 MGHRA and CDR2 YSYEKL. DNA for the CDR3: TGCGCCAGCAGGAGGGCGGGGAGCACAGATACGCAGTATTTT. This sequence encodes CASRRAGSTDTQYF.

The chain uses TRBV5-1 and TRBJ2-5; 14 bases are a match to TRBD2. Germline assignment: CDR1 SGHRS and CDR2 YFSETQ. CDR3 length: 17 residues. J lost 5 bases, V lost 4 bases, and 10 bases had no gene match. The CDR3 nucleotides are TGCGCCAGCAGCAGACTAGCGGGAGGGCGGTCCGTGGAGACCCAGTACTTC. Translated: CASSRLAGGRSVETQYF.

CDR3 region: CASSKTRDRVGNSNQPQHF. CDR3 in DNA: TGTGCCAGCTCAAAGACTCGGGACAGGGTGGGGAATAGCAATCAGCCCCAGCATTTT. The chain joins TRBV18 to TRBJ1-5, with 9 bases lining up with TRBD1. CDR3 length equals 19 residues. Germline-derived CDR1 and CDR2 are KGHSH and LQKENI. V lost 5 bases and J lost 0; bases outside the gene matches: 14.

As for this clone: Mismatch with germline at one junction end may stem from a read error. V gene TRBV18 combines with J gene TRBJ2-1; D not resolved. CDR3 length: 16 residues. CDR1 is KGHSH and CDR2 is LQKENI in the germline V gene. The CDR3 bases are TGTGCCAGCTCAACACCCCGGGCCCACACCTACAATGAGCAGTTCTTC. Translated, it gives CASSTPRAHTYNEQFF.

The rearrangement uses TRBV7-9 and TRBJ1-1, with D possibly matching TRBD1 (6 bases). The CDR3 is 13 residues long. CDR1 and CDR2 from the germline V gene are SEHNR and FQNEAQ (reference sequence). V lost 1 base to trimming and J lost 7 bases, with 10 bases between them. CDR3 DNA sequence: TGTGCCAGCAGCTTAGGGGGGGCCGGTGAAGCTTTCTTT. Translating it yields CASSLGGAGEAFF.

The chain links TRBV5-1 to TRBJ2-5; 12 bases are shared with TRBD2. Germline loops: CDR1 SGHRS, CDR2 YFSETQ. The CDR3 is made up of 16 amino acids. Trimming removed 4 bases from V and 1 base from J; junction bases left unmatched: 5. The CDR3 protein is CASSPGLAGIQETQYF. The CDR3 nucleotides read TGCGCCAGCAGCCCAGGACTAGCGGGGATCCAAGAGACCCAGTACTTC.